What follows is one TCR beta chain and its context. The antigen is unknown. Some clones are missing from TCRdb's copy, which holds only in-frame ones; the method was immunoSEQ multiplex PCR. The sample consists of about 4,800 clones, approximately 35% of them appearing once. This sample is drawn from a study of sequential checkpoint blockade in melanoma. Study-wide points: Patients with week-13 increases in T-cell fraction and clonality benefited about 30 times more often. Response in arm A was associated with pretreatment TIL clonality.

Stated treatment: randomized to nivolumab then ipilimumab (arm A) or the reverse (arm B). None of the patients previously received DNA-damaging chemotherapy. V lost 6 bases and J 3 bases, leaving 17 bases between the germline ends. CDR3 length: 16 amino acids. Germline CDR1 and CDR2: MNHGY and SAAAGT. The material sequenced was tumor tissue (inferred from file names), taken from a patient given nivolumab and ipilimumab in sequence. The chain recombines TRBV6-8 with TRBJ1-4; perhaps TRBD1 as D (6 bases). This sequence was found in a human donor with melanoma. CDR3 sequence reads: CASRRHPGQPNEKLFF. CDR3 sequence (DNA): TGTGCCAGCAGAAGACACCCGGGACAACCTAATGAAAAACTGTTTTTT.